The TCR beta chain under discussion was sequenced for a study of post-analysis software for immune sequencing data. Study observations and caveats: Several TRBV segments were more frequent in patients than controls; TRBV5-6, TRBV5-1 and TRBV20-1 belonged to this group. Significantly decreased normalized Chao1 diversity was recorded for multiple sclerosis patients relative to controls.

Concerning this clonotype: Its antigen is as yet unknown.

TCR beta libraries were prepared from cDNA with unique molecular identifiers. TCRdb re-analysed the PCR reads in MiXCR, keeping a single row per CDR3 protein. The sample records roughly 600,000 distinct CDR3 sequences, around 44% being singletons. Germline assignment: CDR1 DFQATT and CDR2 SNEGSKA (reference sequence). Trimming at V came to 0 bases and at J to 4 bases, leaving 8 bases not matched to a gene. CDR3 length: 15 amino acids. The chain recombines TRBV20-1 with TRBJ2-7; TRBD2 matches at 8 bases. The sequencing input was blood. The TCR sequence derives from a girl aged 10-17 years with multiple sclerosis. The CDR3 protein is CSAREASGLTYEQYF. DNA for the CDR3: TGCAGTGCTAGAGAGGCTAGCGGGCTCACTTACGAGCAGTACTTC.